This T cell receptor beta chain stems from a study of blood T cell repertoires in COVID-19. J was trimmed by 4 bases and V by 7 bases; bases with no gene match: 10. The CDR3 covers 15 residues. From germline, CDR1 is KGHDR and CDR2 SFDVKD. Method: immunoSEQ multiplex PCR; TCRdb's copy keeps in-frame clones and lacks some. The sample lists about 160,000 clones; 65% to 80% were seen once. The rearrangement joins TRBV24-1 to TRBJ2-3, with 7 bases aligning to TRBD1. The source material was peripheral blood. This clonotype originated in a man between 60 and 70 years old with acute or convalescent COVID-19. The CDR3 DNA reads as TGTGCCACCAGCGACAGGGTAATAGGAGCAGATACGCAGTATTTT. Protein: CATSDRVIGADTQYF.